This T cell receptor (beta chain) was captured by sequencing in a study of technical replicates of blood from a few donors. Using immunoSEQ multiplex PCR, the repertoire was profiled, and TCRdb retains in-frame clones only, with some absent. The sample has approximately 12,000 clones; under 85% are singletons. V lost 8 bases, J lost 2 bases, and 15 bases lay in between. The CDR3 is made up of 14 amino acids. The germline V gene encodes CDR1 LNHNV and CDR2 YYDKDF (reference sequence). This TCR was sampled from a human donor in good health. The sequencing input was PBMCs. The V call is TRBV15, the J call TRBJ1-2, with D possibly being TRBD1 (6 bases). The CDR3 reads CATERWTENYGYTF. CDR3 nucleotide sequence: TGTGCCACCGAAAGATGGACAGAGAACTATGGCTACACCTTC.